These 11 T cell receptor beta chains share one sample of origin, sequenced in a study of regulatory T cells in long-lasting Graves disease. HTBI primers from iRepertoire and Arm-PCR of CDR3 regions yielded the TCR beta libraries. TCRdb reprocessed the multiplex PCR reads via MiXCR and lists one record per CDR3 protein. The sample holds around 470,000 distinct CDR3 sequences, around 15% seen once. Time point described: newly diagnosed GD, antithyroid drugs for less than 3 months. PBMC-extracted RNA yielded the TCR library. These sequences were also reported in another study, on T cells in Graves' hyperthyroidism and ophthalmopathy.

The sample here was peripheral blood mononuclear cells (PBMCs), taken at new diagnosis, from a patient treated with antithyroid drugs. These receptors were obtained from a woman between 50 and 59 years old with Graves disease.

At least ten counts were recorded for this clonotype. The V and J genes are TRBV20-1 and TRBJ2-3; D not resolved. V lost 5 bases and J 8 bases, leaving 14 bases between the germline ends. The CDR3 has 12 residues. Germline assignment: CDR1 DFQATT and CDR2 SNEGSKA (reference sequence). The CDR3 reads CSAPPRSGTQYF. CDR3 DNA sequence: TGCAGTGCTCCCCCGAGGTCCGGTACGCAGTATTTT.

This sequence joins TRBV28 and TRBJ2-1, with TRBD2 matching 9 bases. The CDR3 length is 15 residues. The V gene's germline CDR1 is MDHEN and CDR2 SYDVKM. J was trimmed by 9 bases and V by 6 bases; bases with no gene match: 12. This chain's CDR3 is CASSTSGPGRGEQFF. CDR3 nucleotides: TGTGCCAGCAGCACTAGCGGGCCAGGGCGCGGTGAGCAGTTCTTC.

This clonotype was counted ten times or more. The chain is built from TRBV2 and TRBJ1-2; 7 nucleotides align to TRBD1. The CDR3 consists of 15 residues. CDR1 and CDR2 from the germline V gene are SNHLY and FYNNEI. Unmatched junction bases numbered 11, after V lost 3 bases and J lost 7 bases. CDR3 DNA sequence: TGTGCCAGCAGTGAGCGAGGGGGCGCTTTTGTTGGCTACACCTTC. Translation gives CASSERGGAFVGYTF.

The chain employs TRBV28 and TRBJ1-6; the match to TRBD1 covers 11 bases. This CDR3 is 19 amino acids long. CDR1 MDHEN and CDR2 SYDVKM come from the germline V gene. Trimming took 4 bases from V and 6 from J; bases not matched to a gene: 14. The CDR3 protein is CASSYIGQGASVGNSPLHF. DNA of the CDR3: TGTGCCAGCAGTTATATCGGACAGGGGGCGTCGGTTGGTAATTCACCCCTCCACTTT.

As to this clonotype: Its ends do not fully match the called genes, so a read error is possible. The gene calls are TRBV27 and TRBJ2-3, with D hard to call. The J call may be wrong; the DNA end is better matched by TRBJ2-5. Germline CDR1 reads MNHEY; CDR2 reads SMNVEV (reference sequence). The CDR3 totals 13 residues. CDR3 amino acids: CTSSFTFQETQYF. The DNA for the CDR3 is TGTACCAGCAGTTTCACATTTCAGGAGACCCAGTACTTC.

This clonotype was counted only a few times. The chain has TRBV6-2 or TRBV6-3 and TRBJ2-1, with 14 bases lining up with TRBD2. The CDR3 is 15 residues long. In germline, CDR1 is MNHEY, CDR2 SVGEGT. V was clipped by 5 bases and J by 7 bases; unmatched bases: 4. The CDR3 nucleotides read TGTGCCAGCAGTGTTGGGACTAGCGGGGGTAATGAGCAGTTCTTC. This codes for CASSVGTSGGNEQFF.

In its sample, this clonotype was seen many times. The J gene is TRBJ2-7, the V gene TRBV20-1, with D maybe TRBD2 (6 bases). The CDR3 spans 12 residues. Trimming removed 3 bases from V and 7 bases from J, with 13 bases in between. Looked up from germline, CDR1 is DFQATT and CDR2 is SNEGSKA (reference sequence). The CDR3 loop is CSARREGREQYF. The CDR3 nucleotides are TGCAGTGCTAGGCGCGAAGGGAGGGAGCAGTACTTC.

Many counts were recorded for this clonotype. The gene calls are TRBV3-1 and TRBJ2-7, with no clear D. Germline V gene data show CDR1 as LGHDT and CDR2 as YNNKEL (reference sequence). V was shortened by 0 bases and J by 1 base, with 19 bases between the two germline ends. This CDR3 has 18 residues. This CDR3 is CASSQDPFSYPSSYEQYF. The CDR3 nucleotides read TGTGCCAGCAGCCAAGATCCATTCAGCTACCCCTCTTCCTACGAGCAGTACTTC.

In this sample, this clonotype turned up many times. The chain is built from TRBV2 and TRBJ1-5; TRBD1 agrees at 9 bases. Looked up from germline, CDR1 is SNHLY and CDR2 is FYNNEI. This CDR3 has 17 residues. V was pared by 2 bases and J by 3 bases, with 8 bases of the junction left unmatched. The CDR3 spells CASSETRTGAYNQPQHF. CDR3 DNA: TGTGCCAGCAGTGAAACCCGGACAGGGGCTTACAATCAGCCCCAGCATTTT.

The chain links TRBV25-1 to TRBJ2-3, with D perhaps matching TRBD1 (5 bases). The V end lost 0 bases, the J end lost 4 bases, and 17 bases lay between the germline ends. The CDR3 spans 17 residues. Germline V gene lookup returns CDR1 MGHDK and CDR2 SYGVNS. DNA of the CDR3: TGTGCCAGCAGTGAATATGGAACCGGACAAGGGGCAGATACGCAGTATTTT. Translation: CASSEYGTGQGADTQYF.

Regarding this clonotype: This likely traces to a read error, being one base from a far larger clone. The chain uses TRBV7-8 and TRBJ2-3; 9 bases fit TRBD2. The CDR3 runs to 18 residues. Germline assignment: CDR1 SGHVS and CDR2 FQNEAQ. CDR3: CVSSVRYSSGTYTDTQYF. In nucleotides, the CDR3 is TGTGTCAGCAGCGTCCGCTACTCTAGCGGGACATACACAGATACGCAGTATTTT.